This TCR beta chain came from a study of T cells after yellow fever vaccination. Overall study results and limits: Abundant bulk-population clonotypes could contaminate the FACS-sorted repertoires. Although most clonotypes did not, a small share appeared in both CD4 and CD8 compartments.

This CDR3 spans 16 amino acids. Germline CDR1 reads MGHDK; CDR2 reads SYGVNS. With 8 bases removed from V and 6 bases from J, the gap between germline ends came to 23 bases. The study made its TCR cDNA through 5'RACE template switching. That step introduced a universal primer site along with UMIs. Via MiXCR, TCRdb re-called the 5' RACE reads, giving one row per CDR3 protein. The sample comprises 500,000 to 650,000 distinct CDR3 sequences, about 12% of which are singletons, and 15% rests with the top ten. Concerning this clonotype itself: Antigen specificity is unknown.

The sequence was obtained from a man younger than 40 who received the YFV17D yellow fever vaccine. V is TRBV25-1 and J is TRBJ2-1, with no clear D. The input for sequencing was PBMCs, taken on the day of the yellow fever booster vaccination. The CDR3 sequence: CASGRGWAGPGNEQFF. CDR3 DNA sequence: TGTGCCAGCGGACGCGGATGGGCCGGCCCTGGCAATGAGCAGTTCTTC. Full variable domain (rest looked up from reference TRBV25-1 and TRBJ2-1): EADIYQTPRYLVIGTGKKITLECSQTMGHDKMYWYQQDPGMELHLIHYSYGVNSTEKGDLSSESTVSRIRTEHFPLTLESARPSHTSQYLCASGRGWAGPGNEQFFGPGTRLTVL.